The 22 T cell receptor beta chains below all came from one sample that was sequenced in a study of PD-L1 blockade in urothelial cancer (dated by TCRdb to 2016 to 2017). To prepare the library, the immunoSEQ multiplex PCR assay was applied. TCRdb obtained this table from immuneACCESS and retained in-frame rearrangements with V and J assigned. These tables miss some clones; where compared with another copy, unresolved V genes account for less than half of the shortfall, and the remainder is unexplained. Counted in this sample were tens of thousands of clones; around 90% of them appeared once. More than 5.5% of the sample comes from the top ten. The sequencing used PBMCs, collected around atezolizumab (anti-PD-L1) treatment. The origin of the receptors is a woman in her 70s with urothelial cancer.

V gene TRBV5-1 combines with J gene TRBJ1-1, with D maybe TRBD1 (6 bases). The CDR3 length is 15 residues. Germline values: CDR1 SGHRS, CDR2 YFSETQ. V shed 0 bases and J shed 1 base, with 10 bases lying between them. In nucleotides, the CDR3 is TGCGCCAGCAGCTTGGAGGGGGAGCCGAACACTGAAGCTTTCTTT. Translated: CASSLEGEPNTEAFF.

The rearrangement joins TRBV9 to TRBJ2-3; 9 nucleotides line up with TRBD2. CDR3 length: 18 residues. With 0 bases clipped from V and 3 bases from J, the junction kept 11 bases outside the gene matches. From germline, CDR1 is SGDLS and CDR2 YYNGEE. The CDR3 DNA follows: TGTGCCAGCAGCGTAGCGTCGGGGCTGGCGGGAGGGACAGATACGCAGTATTTT. Protein product: CASSVASGLAGGTDTQYF.

V is TRBV14 and J is TRBJ1-2; 7 bases are a match to TRBD1. The junction had 9 bases not matched to a gene; V was cut back by 4 bases and J by 7 bases. Germline V gene data show CDR1 as SGHDN and CDR2 as FVKESK. The CDR3 extends over 14 amino acids. The CDR3 here is CASSPTGSLLGYTF. CDR3 coding DNA: TGTGCCAGCAGCCCGACAGGGTCCCTTCTTGGCTACACCTTC.

The V gene is TRBV29-1, the J gene TRBJ2-1; 8 bases agree with TRBD1. The CDR3 length is 15 residues. The germline V gene encodes CDR1 SQVTM and CDR2 ANQGSEA. Losses at the gene ends were 6 bases for V and 6 bases for J; bases not matched to a gene: 13. The CDR3: CSVGSPGQASNEQFF. In DNA, the CDR3 is TGCAGCGTGGGGTCCCCGGGACAGGCGTCCAATGAGCAGTTCTTC.

The chain has TRBV5-6 and TRBJ2-1; 11 bases agree with TRBD2. This CDR3 contains 17 residues. V shed 4 bases, J shed 2 bases, and the junction held 8 bases outside the gene matches. Germline values: CDR1 SGHDT, CDR2 YYEEEE. The CDR3 coding sequence is TGTGCCAGCAGCCCAGGGCAACTAGCGGGAGCCTACAATGAGCAGTTCTTC. Residues: CASSPGQLAGAYNEQFF.

This clone was seen a handful of times. This sequence joins TRBV29-1 and TRBJ2-2, with TRBD1 matching 8 bases. CDR3 length: 14 residues. V gave up 7 bases and J gave up 3 bases; unmatched junction bases: 7. CDR1 SQVTM and CDR2 ANQGSEA come from the germline V gene. The CDR3 reads CSARQGQDTGELFF. The CDR3 bases are TGCAGCGCCCGACAGGGGCAGGACACCGGGGAGCTGTTTTTT.

The rearrangement links TRBV6-4 to TRBJ2-1; TRBD1 aligns across 10 bases. CDR3 length: 14 residues. J was trimmed by 6 bases and V by 6 bases; bases with no gene match: 5. Per the germline V gene, CDR1 is MRHNA and CDR2 is SNTAGT. The CDR3 bases are TGTGCCAGCAGCAGGACAGGGGGGGTCAATGAGCAGTTCTTC. Amino acids: CASSRTGGVNEQFF.

This clone turned up a few times. This sequence joins TRBV11-3 and TRBJ1-3; D is undetermined. Between the trimmed V and J ends, which lost 5 bases and 3 bases, there was a span of 8 bases. The CDR3 totals 13 residues. CDR1 SGHNT and CDR2 YENEEA come from the germline V gene. The CDR3 spells CASSVQFGNTIYF. CDR3 in DNA: TGTGCCAGCAGCGTGCAGTTTGGAAACACCATATATTTT.

The V gene is TRBV30, the J gene TRBJ2-7; TRBD1 aligns across 10 bases. The CDR3 has 14 residues. V shed 1 base and J 9 bases; nucleotides not matched to a gene: 9. Germline CDR1 GTSNPN, CDR2 SVGIG (reference sequence). This CDR3 is CAWSAGQGVSGQYF. CDR3 nucleotides: TGTGCCTGGAGTGCTGGACAGGGGGTTAGTGGGCAGTACTTC.

This sequence joins TRBV19 and TRBJ1-2; no clear D gene. Per germline, CDR1 LNHDA and CDR2 SQIVND (reference sequence). The CDR3 consists of 13 residues. Trimming shortened V by 8 bases and J by 4 bases, and 14 bases separated the two germline ends. The CDR3 DNA sequence: TGTGCCAGTGGCTCGACATTATCCTATGGCTACACCTTC. Translation: CASGSTLSYGYTF.

V and J are TRBV6-1 and TRBJ2-5; 7 bases match TRBD2. Germline V gene sequence: CDR1 MNHNS, CDR2 SASEGT. This CDR3 comprises 16 residues. V lost 6 bases to trimming and J lost 0 bases; unmatched junction nucleotides: 10. The CDR3 DNA follows: TGTGCCAGCAGAGAAAAAGCGGGAACGTACCAAGAGACCCAGTACTTC. This codes for CASREKAGTYQETQYF.

The chain employs TRBV9 and TRBJ2-7; 7 positions agree with TRBD2. With V trimmed by 10 bases and J by 8 bases, 12 bases remained unmatched. Germline V gene lookup returns CDR1 SGDLS and CDR2 YYNGEE. The CDR3 runs 12 residues. This CDR3 reads CASRGDGGKQYF. The CDR3 DNA follows: TGTGCCTCACGGGGGGACGGTGGTAAGCAGTACTTC.

V gene TRBV6-6 combines with J gene TRBJ1-5, with 11 bases fitting TRBD1. The CDR3 length is 15 residues. With V trimmed by 6 bases and J by 2 bases, 3 bases remained unmatched. Germline-derived CDR1 and CDR2 are MNHNY and SVGAGI (reference sequence). The CDR3 here is CASRGTGGGNQPQHF. The CDR3 bases are TGTGCCAGCAGGGGGACAGGGGGAGGCAATCAGCCCCAGCATTTT.

The chain uses TRBV19 and TRBJ1-6; TRBD1 is a possible D gene (6 bases). Germline V gene lookup returns CDR1 LNHDA and CDR2 SQIVND (reference sequence). Trimming removed 5 bases from V and 7 bases from J, with 15 bases in between. The CDR3 length is 15 residues. This chain's CDR3 is CASSPGQTANSPLHF. The CDR3 DNA follows: TGTGCCAGTAGTCCAGGACAGACCGCCAATTCACCCCTCCACTTT. The whole variable domain, filled in from reference TRBV19 and TRBJ1-6, reads DGGITQSPKYLFRKEGQNVTLSCEQNLNHDAMYWYRQDPGQGLRLIYYSQIVNDFQKGDIAEGYSVSREKKESFPLTVTSAQKNPTAFYLCASSPGQTANSPLHFGNGTRLTVT.

The chain couples TRBV28 to TRBJ2-7; D may be TRBD2 (8 bases). V lost 3 bases to trimming and J lost 2 bases, with 14 bases between them. The germline gives CDR1 MDHEN, CDR2 SYDVKM. There are 15 residues in the CDR3. CDR3 residues: CASSLGLGGPYEQYF. CDR3 coding DNA: TGTGCCAGCAGTTTGGGACTAGGGGGCCCCTACGAGCAGTACTTC.

V gene TRBV7-8 combines with J gene TRBJ2-7; 8 nucleotides line up with TRBD1. With V trimmed by 1 base and J by 3 bases, 5 bases remained unmatched. The CDR3 has 15 residues. Germline V gene data show CDR1 as SGHVS and CDR2 as FQNEAQ. The CDR3: CASSLEQGVSYEQYF. In DNA form, the CDR3 reads TGTGCCAGCAGCTTAGAACAGGGGGTTAGCTACGAGCAGTACTTC.

The chain carries TRBV30 and TRBJ1-5; D gene ambiguous. V was cut by 5 bases and J by 1 base, with 15 bases left in between. CDR1 and CDR2 from the germline V gene are GTSNPN and SVGIG (reference sequence). The CDR3 totals 15 residues. The CDR3 DNA is TGTGCCTGGCCGGAGGTGGTCTCGAGCAATCAGCCCCAGCATTTT. It encodes CAWPEVVSSNQPQHF. The full variable domain, rest sourced from reference TRBV30 and TRBJ1-5, is SQTIHQWPATLVQPVGSPLSLECTVEGTSNPNLYWYRQAAGRGLQLLFYSVGIGQISSEVPQNLSASRPQDRQFILSSKKLLLSDSGFYLCAWPEVVSSNQPQHFGDGTRLSIL.

The V gene is TRBV29-1, the J gene TRBJ1-2; D not certain. CDR1 and CDR2 (germline): SQVTM, ANQGSEA. The CDR3 has 13 amino acids. The V gene lost 7 bases and the J gene lost 3 bases, with 15 bases spanning the gap. The CDR3 nucleotides are TGCAGCGCTGAGGGAGGGCTCGACTATGGCTACACCTTC. As protein: CSAEGGLDYGYTF.

This chain links TRBV23-1 with TRBJ2-1; no reliable D call. TRBV23-1 carries the ORF label, with uncertain function. Trimming shortened V by 5 bases and J by 12 bases, and 8 bases separated the two germline ends. The CDR3 sequence is 10 residues long. The CDR3 DNA reads as TGCGCCAGCAGTATTTTGCGGCAGTTCTTC. It translates to CASSILRQFF.

The gene calls are TRBV30 and TRBJ2-1, with 7 bases that match TRBD2. After removal of 5 bases from V and 3 bases from J, the junction contained 10 bases not matched to a gene. Germline values: CDR1 GTSNPN, CDR2 SVGIG (reference sequence). The CDR3 contains 15 residues. CDR3 loop: CAWGGVAGDYNEQFF. The CDR3 DNA follows: TGTGCCTGGGGTGGGGTGGCGGGAGACTACAATGAGCAGTTCTTC.

The CDR3 reads CASSSSLGQPGQGYTF. Here the CDR3 DNA reads TGTGCCAGTAGCTCTAGCCTGGGACAGCCAGGGCAAGGCTACACCTTC. The chain links TRBV19 to TRBJ1-2; TRBD1 aligns across 7 bases. CDR1 LNHDA and CDR2 SQIVND come from the germline V gene (reference sequence). Unmatched junction bases numbered 18, after V lost 6 bases and J lost 8 bases. CDR3 length: 16 residues.

The rearrangement joins TRBV2 to TRBJ2-1, with TRBD2 matching over 7 bases. Germline lookup yields CDR1 SNHLY and CDR2 FYNNEI. There are 15 residues in the CDR3. The V segment lost 4 bases and the J segment 3 bases; nucleotides outside the gene matches: 6. The CDR3 protein is CASSGSGAVYNEQFF. The CDR3 nucleotides read TGTGCCAGCAGTGGGAGCGGGGCGGTCTACAATGAGCAGTTCTTC.